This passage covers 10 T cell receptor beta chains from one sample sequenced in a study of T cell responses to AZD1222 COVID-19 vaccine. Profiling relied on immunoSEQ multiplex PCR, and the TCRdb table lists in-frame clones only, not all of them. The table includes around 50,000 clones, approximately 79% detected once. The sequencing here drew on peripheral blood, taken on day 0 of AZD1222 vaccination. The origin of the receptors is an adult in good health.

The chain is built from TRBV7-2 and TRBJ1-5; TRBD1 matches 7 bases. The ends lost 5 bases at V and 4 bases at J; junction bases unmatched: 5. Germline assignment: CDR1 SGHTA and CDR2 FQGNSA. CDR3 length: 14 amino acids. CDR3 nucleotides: TGTGCCAGCAGCCAGGGACAGCTGAATCAGCCCCAGCATTTT. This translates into CASSQGQLNQPQHF.

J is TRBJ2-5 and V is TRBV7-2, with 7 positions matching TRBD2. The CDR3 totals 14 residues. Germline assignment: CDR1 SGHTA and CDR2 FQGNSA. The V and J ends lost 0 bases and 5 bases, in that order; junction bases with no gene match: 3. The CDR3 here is CASSLAGLRETQYF. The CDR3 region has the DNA TGTGCCAGCAGCTTAGCGGGACTAAGGGAGACCCAGTACTTC.

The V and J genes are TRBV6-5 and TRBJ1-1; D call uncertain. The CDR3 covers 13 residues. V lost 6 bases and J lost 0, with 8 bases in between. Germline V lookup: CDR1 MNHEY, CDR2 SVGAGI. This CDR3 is CASRLNLNTEAFF. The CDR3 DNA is TGTGCCAGCAGGCTAAATTTGAACACTGAAGCTTTCTTT.

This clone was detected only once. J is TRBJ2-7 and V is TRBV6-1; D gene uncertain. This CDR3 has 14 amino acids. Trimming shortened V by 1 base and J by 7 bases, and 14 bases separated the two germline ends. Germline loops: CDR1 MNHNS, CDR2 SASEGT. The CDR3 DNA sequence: TGTGCCAGCAGTGAAGATGGGGTGAAGCGAGAGCAGTACTTC. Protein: CASSEDGVKREQYF.

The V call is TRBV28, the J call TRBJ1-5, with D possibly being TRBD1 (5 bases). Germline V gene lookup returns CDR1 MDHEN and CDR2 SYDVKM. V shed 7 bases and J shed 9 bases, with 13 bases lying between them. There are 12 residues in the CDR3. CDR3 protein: CASTVSGRPQHF. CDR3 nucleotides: TGTGCCAGCACGGTATCGGGGCGGCCCCAGCATTTT.

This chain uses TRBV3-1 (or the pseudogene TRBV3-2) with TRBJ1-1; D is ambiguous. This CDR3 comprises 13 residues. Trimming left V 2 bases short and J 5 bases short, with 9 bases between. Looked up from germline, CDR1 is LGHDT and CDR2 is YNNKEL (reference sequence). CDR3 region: CASSQFSGTEAFF. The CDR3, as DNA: TGTGCCAGCAGCCAATTTAGTGGTACTGAAGCTTTCTTT.

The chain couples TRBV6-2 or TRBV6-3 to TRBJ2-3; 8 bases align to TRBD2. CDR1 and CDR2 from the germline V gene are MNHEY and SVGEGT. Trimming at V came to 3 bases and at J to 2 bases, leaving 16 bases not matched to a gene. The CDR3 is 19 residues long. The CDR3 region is CASSYYRGPGGPPTDTQYF. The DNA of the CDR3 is TGTGCCAGCAGTTATTATAGGGGACCGGGGGGGCCTCCCACAGATACGCAGTATTTT.

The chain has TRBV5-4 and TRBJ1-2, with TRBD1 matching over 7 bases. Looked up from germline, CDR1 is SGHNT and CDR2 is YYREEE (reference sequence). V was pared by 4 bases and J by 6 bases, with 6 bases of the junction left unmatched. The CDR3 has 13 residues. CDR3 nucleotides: TGTGCCAGCAGCCCCCCACAGGGGAATGGCTACACCTTC. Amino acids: CASSPPQGNGYTF. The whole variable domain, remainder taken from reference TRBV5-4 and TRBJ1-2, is ETGVTQSPTHLIKTRGQQVTLRCSSQSGHNTVSWYQQALGQGPQFIFQYYREEENGRGNFPPRFSGLQFPNYSSELNVNALELDDSALYLCASSPPQGNGYTFGSGTRLTVV.

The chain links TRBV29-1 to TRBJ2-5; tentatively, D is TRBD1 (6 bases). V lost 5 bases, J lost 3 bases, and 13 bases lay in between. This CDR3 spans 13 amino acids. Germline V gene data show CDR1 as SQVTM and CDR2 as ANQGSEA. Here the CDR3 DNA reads TGCAGCGTTCGTTACCAGGGGAAAGAGACCCAGTACTTC. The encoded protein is CSVRYQGKETQYF.

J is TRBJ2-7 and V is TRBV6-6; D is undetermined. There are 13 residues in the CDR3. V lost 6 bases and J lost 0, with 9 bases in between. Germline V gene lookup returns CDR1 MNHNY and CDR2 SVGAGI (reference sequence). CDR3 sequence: CASRGASSYEQYF. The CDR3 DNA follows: TGTGCCAGCAGGGGTGCAAGCTCCTACGAGCAGTACTTC.